This T cell receptor beta chain came from a study of long-term antiretroviral therapy in people with HIV. Study-level results: In HIV, the repertoires covered a tighter span of CDR3 lengths than in controls.

A note on this clone: What it binds is not known.

The germline V gene encodes CDR1 LGHNA and CDR2 YNFKEQ. This CDR3 is built from 15 residues. Trimming cost V 1 base and J 2 bases, with 12 bases left between them. Every HIV-positive participant received treatment in the United States. The samples comprised roughly 0.9-11 million cryopreserved PBMC ahead of DNA extraction. They ran version v3.0 of the immunoSEQ assay at survey level. Sequencing was performed with immunoSEQ multiplex PCR; in TCRdb, only in-frame clones are kept and a portion is missing. The sample consists of 25,000 to 35,000 clones, roughly 97% of them appearing once. The receptor comes from a young man with HIV. The V and J genes are TRBV4-2 and TRBJ2-7, with D maybe TRBD2 (6 bases). Source: unsorted PBMCs, taken 6.9 years after starting antiretroviral therapy. The CDR3 region has the DNA TGTGCCAGCAGCCAAGTGGGGGACTTCACCTACGAGCAGTACTTC. Protein product: CASSQVGDFTYEQYF.